Listed below are T cell receptor beta chains from one sample, sequenced in a study of blood T cell repertoires in COVID-19. Method: immunoSEQ multiplex PCR; TCRdb's copy keeps in-frame clones and lacks some. The sample holds about 290,000 clones; around nine tenths are singletons and the top ten take approximately 4.2%. What was sequenced was peripheral blood. These receptors all come from a man aged 40-50 years with acute or convalescent COVID-19. The CDR3 runs from the conserved cysteine through the conserved F or W. The D gene is left open where the match is weak. Clone size is given for some rows only: seen once, a few or many times, or a class if the clone is expanded.

NA TRBJ1-6 NA TRBV19 TGTGCCAGTAGTACCCCCCGACGGGGAGAATCTCTGTATCCTGGCCTGAACTTT CASSTPRRGESLYPGLNF
NA TRBJ1-2 NA TRBV5-4 TGTGCCAGCAGTCCCGACAGTACCTATGGCTACACCTTC CASSPDSTYGYTF
NA TRBJ1-2 NA TRBV6-5 TGTGCCAGCAGTTACGTGGCAGTCGACTCCCCCTATGGCTACACCTTC CASSYVAVDSPYGYTF
TRBD2 TRBJ2-5 NA TRBV4-2 TGTGCCAGCAGCCAAGATCAGGTTGCTAGCGGGGGGGCGCGGGAGACCCAGTACTTC CASSQDQVASGGARETQYF
NA TRBJ2-7 NA TRBV6-6 TGTGCCAGCAGTCAGGGACTGTCTTCCTACGAGCAGTACTTC CASSQGLSSYEQYF
TRBD2 TRBJ2-3 once TRBV7-2 TGTGCCAGCAGCTTAAGGGGAGCCGGGACTAGCAGAGATACGCAGTATTTT CASSLRGAGTSRDTQYF
TRBD1 TRBJ1-2 NA TRBV10-3 TGTGCCATCAAAACCGGACAGGGTGGGAACTATGGCTACACCTTC CAIKTGQGGNYGYTF
NA TRBJ1-3 NA TRBV7-8 TGTGCCAGCAGCTTAGCGCGGGATGATAGCTCTGGAAACACCATATATTTT CASSLARDDSSGNTIYF
NA TRBJ1-1 once TRBV2 TGTGCCAGCAGGGCCTTCATGAACACTGAAGCTTTCTTT CASRAFMNTEAFF
NA TRBJ1-2 NA TRBV6-5 TGTGCCAGCACACGGTCGATGGCCGCGGATGGCTACACCTTC CASTRSMAADGYTF
TRBD1 TRBJ1-6 NA TRBV5-4 TGTGCCAGCAGCCGTCTCCAGGGGGCTGATTCACCCCTCCACTTT CASSRLQGADSPLHF
NA TRBJ2-7 NA TRBV9 TGTGCCAGCAGCGACTCCTTGGGGGCCCAGTCCTACGAGCAGTACTTC CASSDSLGAQSYEQYF
NA TRBJ1-2 NA TRBV18 TGTGCCAGCTCGCCTCAGGGGCTTAACTATGGCTACACCTTC CASSPQGLNYGYTF
NA TRBJ2-5 NA TRBV6-1 TGTGCCAGCAGTGAAGGATGGAGGGAGACCCAGTACTTC CASSEGWRETQYF
TRBD2 TRBJ2-2 NA TRBV7-8 TGTGCCAGCAGCCCCCTCCCGGGGGGGACCGGGGAGCTGTTTTTT CASSPLPGGTGELFF
TRBD1 TRBJ1-4 NA TRBV4-1 TGCGCCAGCAGCCGACAGGGCCCCTCGATGGCTAATGAAAAACTGTTTTTT CASSRQGPSMANEKLFF
NA TRBJ2-1 few TRBV7-9 TGTGCCAGCAGCGTCCTCGGAGCAGCTGAGCAGTTCTTC CASSVLGAAEQFF
TRBD2 TRBJ2-3 NA TRBV7-6 TGTGCCAGCAGCTCACTGCCTAGCGGGGGGGTAGTAGATACGCAGTATTTT CASSSLPSGGVVDTQYF
NA TRBJ1-1 few TRBV7-9 TGTGCCAGCAGCTTGAGGGAGACTGAAGCTTTCTTT CASSLRETEAFF
TRBD1 TRBJ1-4 NA TRBV24-1 TGTGCCAATCCGGGACAGGGTAATGAAAAACTGTTTTTT CANPGQGNEKLFF
TRBD1 TRBJ2-1 NA TRBV6-5 TGTGCCAGCAGTCCGAGGGACAGGAGGTTTCAGTTCTTC CASSPRDRRFQFF
TRBD2 TRBJ2-2 NA TRBV3-1/TRBV3-2 TGTGCCAGCTTGGGGGGGAGCGCCGGGGAGCTGTTTTTT CASLGGSAGELFF
NA TRBJ2-3 NA TRBV5-1 TGCGCCAGCAGCTTCGACAGGACAAGCACAGATACGCAGTATTTT CASSFDRTSTDTQYF
NA TRBJ1-3 NA TRBV24-1 TGTGCCACCAGTGATACCCCGGGACACGGGCCCTCTGGAAACACCATATATTTT CATSDTPGHGPSGNTIYF
TRBD2 TRBJ2-7 NA TRBV5-1 TGCGCCAGCAGCTCCGGACTAGCGGGTGAGCAGTACTTC CASSSGLAGEQYF
TRBD1 TRBJ1-4 once TRBV5-8 TGTGCCAGCACCGTGGACAGGGGAGGTGAAAAACTGTTTTTT CASTVDRGGEKLFF
TRBD2 TRBJ2-1 NA TRBV12-5 TGTGCTAGTGGTCCCCCTAGGCCTAGCGGGACCGATGAGCAGTTCTTC CASGPPRPSGTDEQFF
NA TRBJ2-1 NA TRBV9 TGTGCCAGCAGCGTCTACCCAGGGCCGGACAATGAGCAGTTCTTC CASSVYPGPDNEQFF
NA TRBJ1-2 few TRBV30 TGTGCCTTCTCCGAGGCTGCTAACTATGGCTACACCTTC CAFSEAANYGYTF
NA TRBJ1-2 once TRBV5-1 TGCGCCAGCAGCTTGGTGGTGGGAGAGGGCTACACCTTC CASSLVVGEGYTF
NA TRBJ1-3 NA TRBV5-1 TGCGCCAGCAGCTTCGGGAACTCTGGAAACACCATATATTTT CASSFGNSGNTIYF
NA TRBJ2-2 NA TRBV12-3/TRBV12-4 TGTGCCAGCAGCTCTAGTCCCGGGGAGCTGTTTTTT CASSSSPGELFF
NA TRBJ1-2 NA TRBV19 TGTGCCAGTAGGATAGACGGTAACTATGGCTACACCTTC CASRIDGNYGYTF
NA TRBJ1-2 once TRBV3-1/TRBV3-2 TGTGCCAGCAGCCAAGGACAGATGGGTGGCTACACCTTC CASSQGQMGGYTF